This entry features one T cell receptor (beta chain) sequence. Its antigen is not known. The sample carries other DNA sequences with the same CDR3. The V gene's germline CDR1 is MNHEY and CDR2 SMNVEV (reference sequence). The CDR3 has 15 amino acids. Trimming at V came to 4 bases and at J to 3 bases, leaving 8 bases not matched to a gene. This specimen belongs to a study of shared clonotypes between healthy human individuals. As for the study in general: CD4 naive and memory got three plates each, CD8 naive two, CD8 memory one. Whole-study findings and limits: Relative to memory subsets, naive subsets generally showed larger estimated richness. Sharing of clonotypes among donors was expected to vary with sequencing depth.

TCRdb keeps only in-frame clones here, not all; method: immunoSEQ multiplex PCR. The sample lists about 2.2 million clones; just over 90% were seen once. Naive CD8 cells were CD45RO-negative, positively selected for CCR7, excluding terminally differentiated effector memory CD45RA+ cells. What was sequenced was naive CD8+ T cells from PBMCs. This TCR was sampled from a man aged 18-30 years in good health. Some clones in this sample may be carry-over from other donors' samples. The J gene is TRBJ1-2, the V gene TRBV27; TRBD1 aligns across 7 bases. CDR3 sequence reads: CASSSPGQGDYGYTF. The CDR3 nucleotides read TGTGCCAGCAGTTCCCCGGGGCAGGGGGACTATGGCTACACCTTC.